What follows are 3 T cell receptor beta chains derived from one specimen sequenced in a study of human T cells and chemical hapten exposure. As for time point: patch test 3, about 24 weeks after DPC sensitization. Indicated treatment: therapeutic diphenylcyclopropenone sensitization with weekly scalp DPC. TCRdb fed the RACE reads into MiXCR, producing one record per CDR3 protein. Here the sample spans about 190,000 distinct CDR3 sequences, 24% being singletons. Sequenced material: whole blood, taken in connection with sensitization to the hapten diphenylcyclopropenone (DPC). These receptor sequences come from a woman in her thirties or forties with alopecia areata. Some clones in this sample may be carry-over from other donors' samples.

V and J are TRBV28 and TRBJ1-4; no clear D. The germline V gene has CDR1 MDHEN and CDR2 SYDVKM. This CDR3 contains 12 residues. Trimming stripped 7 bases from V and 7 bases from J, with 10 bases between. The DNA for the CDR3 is TGTGCCAGCACCTCCAACCGTGAAAAACTGTTTTTT. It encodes CASTSNREKLFF.

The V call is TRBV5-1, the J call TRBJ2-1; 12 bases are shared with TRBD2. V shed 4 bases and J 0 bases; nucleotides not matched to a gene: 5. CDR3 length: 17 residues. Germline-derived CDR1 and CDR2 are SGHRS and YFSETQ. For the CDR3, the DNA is TGCGCCAGCAGCGCCCGACTAGCGGGAGCCTCCTACAATGAGCAGTTCTTC. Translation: CASSARLAGASYNEQFF.

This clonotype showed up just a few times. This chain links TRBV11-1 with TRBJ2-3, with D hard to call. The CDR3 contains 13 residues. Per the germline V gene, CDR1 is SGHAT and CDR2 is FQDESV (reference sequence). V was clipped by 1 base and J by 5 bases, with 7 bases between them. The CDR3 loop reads CASSLGRRDTQYF. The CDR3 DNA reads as TGTGCCAGCAGCTTAGGACGGAGAGATACGCAGTATTTT.